The clone carrying this T cell receptor beta chain was seen a handful of times. Methods used by the authors: The authors estimated nucleated cell counts from reference gene primer amplification. Assay: immunoSEQ multiplex PCR; the TCRdb copy retains only in-frame clones and omits some. Clone size and V and J calls were adopted from that table, with D and trimming inferred from the DNA. This table has approximately 210,000 clones, about 90% appearing once. This specimen comes from a study of blood T cell repertoires in COVID-19. Study as a whole: Samples of COVID-19 (acute and convalescent) were obtained from the United States, Italy and Spain. PBMCs, B-cell-depleted T cells, or T cells were the source of the cDNA or gDNA that made up the material.

The germline V gene encodes CDR1 SGHAT and CDR2 FQNNGV. V was cut by 5 bases and J by 4 bases, with 6 bases left in between. This CDR3 contains 11 residues. The chain combines TRBV11-2 with TRBJ2-7; D unresolved. Sequencing input: peripheral blood. This clonotype was sampled from a man younger than 40 with acute or convalescent COVID-19. The CDR3 DNA is TGTGCCAGCAGCGCGCCGTACGAGCAGTACTTC. Residues: CASSAPYEQYF.